This TCR beta chain was found in a study of cytomegalovirus exposure and HLA in healthy donors. Study-level findings and limits: Within the data, a cluster of highly shared sequence variants was likely a sequencing artifact. In a later analysis, common viral pathogens appeared linked to several of the most significant clusters.

For this clone: The antigen remains unidentified.

The PCR had 60 Vbeta and 13 Jbeta primers. Authors' data handling: A follow-up analysis tallied 60 million to 85 million unique TCR beta chains, some 9.9 million shared. Measured with immunoSEQ multiplex PCR; TCRdb has only the in-frame clones, and not every one. D and trimming were read from the DNA, whereas the V and J calls and clone size are those reported in that table. The table records 250,000 to 350,000 clones, roughly 85% of them present only once. The sequenced material came from PBMCs. The receptor comes from a man between 35 and 55 years old in good health and CMV-seropositive.

The CDR3 DNA sequence: TGTGCCAGCAGTCCTCCGACAGGGAACTACGAGCAGTACTTC. Its translation is CASSPPTGNYEQYF. This sequence joins TRBV28 and TRBJ2-7, with 7 bases fitting TRBD1. The V and J ends lost 5 bases and 3 bases, in that order; junction bases with no gene match: 7. The CDR3 has 14 residues. Germline CDR1 is MDHEN and CDR2 is SYDVKM.